The 22 T cell receptor beta chains below were found in one sample sequenced in a study of early T cells in non-severe SARS-CoV-2 infection. A single record per CDR3 protein comes from TCRdb applying MiXCR to the 5' RACE reads. This sample has 80,000 to 95,000 distinct CDR3 sequences; roughly 13% occur once, and the top ten carry about 1.5%. Material: whole blood. These receptors all stem from an adult who was a healthcare worker with PCR-confirmed SARS-CoV-2 infection or an uninfected control (not recorded which).

The genes are TRBV7-9 and TRBJ2-1; 14 bases fit TRBD2. CDR1 is SEHNR and CDR2 is FQNEAQ in the germline V gene (reference sequence). The CDR3 spans 18 residues. V lost 3 bases, J lost 9 bases, and 13 bases stayed unmatched. CDR3 protein: CASSFGLAGGTPYGEQFF. The DNA of the CDR3 is TGTGCCAGCAGCTTCGGACTAGCGGGGGGCACCCCCTACGGTGAGCAGTTCTTC.

This clonotype was observed many times. The chain recombines TRBV6-5 with TRBJ2-7; 8 bases match TRBD2. V shed 2 bases, J shed 4 bases, and the junction held 7 bases outside the gene matches. The CDR3 length is 15 residues. Germline lookup yields CDR1 MNHEY and CDR2 SVGAGI. The CDR3 DNA is TGTGCCAGCAGTTACAGCGGGGGTTTGGGATACGAGCAGTACTTC. Translated, it gives CASSYSGGLGYEQYF.

This rearrangement joins TRBV5-1 to TRBJ2-1; tentatively, D is TRBD1 (6 bases). The CDR3 loop spans 12 amino acids. The V end lost 7 bases, the J end lost 9 bases, and 14 bases lay between the germline ends. Germline CDR1 reads SGHRS; CDR2 reads YFSETQ. The CDR3 here is CASLDSRGEQFF. CDR3 bases: TGCGCCAGCTTGGACAGCAGGGGTGAGCAGTTCTTC.

The V and J genes are TRBV29-1 and TRBJ2-4; D unresolved. The CDR3 has 11 amino acids. The ends were cut back, 3 bases at V and 8 bases at J, with 8 bases in the middle. Germline V lookup: CDR1 SQVTM, CDR2 ANQGSEA. CDR3 DNA: TGCAGCGTTGACTTCCTGGACATTCAGTACTTC. It specifies CSVDFLDIQYF.

This clonotype was detected a few times. V is TRBV19 and J is TRBJ1-5; 8 positions match TRBD1. Trimming took 4 bases from V and 6 from J; bases not matched to a gene: 11. Germline V gives CDR1 LNHDA, CDR2 SQIVND (reference sequence). CDR3 size: 16 residues. The CDR3 loop reads CASSTDRVTVSQPQHF. CDR3 nucleotides: TGTGCCAGTAGTACGGACAGGGTCACAGTGTCTCAGCCCCAGCATTTT.

This clonotype was seen repeatedly, ten times or more. The J gene is TRBJ1-2, the V gene TRBV7-8, with D perhaps matching TRBD1 (6 bases). Germline CDR1 reads SGHVS; CDR2 reads FQNEAQ. Trimming removed 2 bases at V and 7 bases at J, with 14 bases between. The length of the CDR3 is 14 residues. CDR3 nucleotide sequence: TGTGCCAGCAGCTTACGGACAGAGTATCGTGGCTACACCTTC. This codes for CASSLRTEYRGYTF.

This clonotype has ten or more counts. The chain carries TRBV4-1 and TRBJ2-3; possibly TRBD2 for D (6 bases). The CDR3 is 18 amino acids. Trimming removed 4 bases from V and 3 bases from J, with 23 bases in between. Germline V gene lookup returns CDR1 MGHRA and CDR2 YSYEKL. The CDR3 sequence is CASSLLPARTTGTDTQYF. Here the CDR3 DNA reads TGCGCCAGCAGCCTACTTCCCGCCAGGACTACAGGAACAGATACGCAGTATTTT.

This clonotype was seen at least ten times. The chain employs TRBV7-6 and TRBJ2-5; the D gene could be TRBD1 or TRBD2 (5 bases each). The CDR3 extends over 13 amino acids. Trimming left V 10 bases short and J 5 bases short, with 17 bases between. Germline CDR1 reads SGHVS; CDR2 reads FNYEAQ. CDR3 in amino acids: CAIAGTPSETQYF. CDR3 coding DNA: TGTGCCATCGCCGGGACCCCATCGGAGACCCAGTACTTC.

The CDR3 protein is CASSLVGAGGGPGYTF. The CDR3 nucleotides are TGTGCCAGCAGTTTGGTCGGTGCAGGGGGAGGACCTGGCTACACCTTC. This chain uses TRBV12-3 or TRBV12-4 with TRBJ1-2, with 7 positions matching TRBD1. The CDR3 loop spans 16 amino acids. V dropped 3 bases and J dropped 7; count of bases not matched to a gene: 14.

In its sample, this clonotype was seen a few times. This rearrangement joins TRBV20-1 to TRBJ2-2; unclear D gene. Trimming stripped 8 bases from V and 5 bases from J, with 12 bases between. The CDR3 spans 12 residues. The V gene's germline CDR1 is DFQATT and CDR2 SNEGSKA (reference sequence). CDR3 in amino acids: CSTFARTGELFF. For the CDR3, the DNA is TGCAGTACGTTTGCGCGGACCGGGGAGCTGTTTTTT.

This clonotype has only a few counts. V and J are TRBV6-1 and TRBJ1-4; possible D gene TRBD1, 5 bases. The CDR3 runs to 14 residues. V was shortened by 4 bases and J by 5 bases, with 11 bases between the two germline ends. Germline CDR1 and CDR2: MNHNS and SASEGT. The CDR3: CASSGGWGNEKLFF. Written as DNA, the CDR3 is TGTGCCAGCAGTGGAGGGTGGGGGAATGAAAAACTGTTTTTT.

This clonotype was observed a few times. This sequence joins TRBV5-1 and TRBJ2-7, with D possibly TRBD1 on 6 matching bases. The CDR3 loop spans 13 amino acids. V was shortened by 2 bases and J by 1 base, with 7 bases between the two germline ends. In germline, CDR1 is SGHRS, CDR2 YFSETQ. The CDR3 nucleotides are TGCGCCAGCAGCTTTGGACAGTCCTACGAGCAGTACTTC. It codes for CASSFGQSYEQYF.

CDR3 amino acids: CASTRGSQETQYF. The CDR3, as DNA: TGTGCCAGCACCCGGGGGAGCCAAGAGACCCAGTACTTC. The genes are TRBV2 and TRBJ2-5; D may be TRBD2 (6 bases). CDR3 length: 13 residues. Germline values: CDR1 SNHLY, CDR2 FYNNEI. Deletions cut 7 bases from V and 1 base from J, with 10 bases between.

The gene calls are TRBV29-1 and TRBJ1-2; D is undetermined. Per germline, CDR1 SQVTM and CDR2 ANQGSEA. The CDR3 totals 10 residues. The ends were cut back, 4 bases at V and 6 bases at J, with 6 bases in the middle. The CDR3 bases are TGCAGCGTTGTAGATGATGGCTACACCTTC. Translating gives CSVVDDGYTF. Based on the CDR3 plus reference TRBV29-1 and TRBJ1-2, the full variable domain is SAVISQKPSRDICQRGTSLTIQCQVDSQVTMMFWYRQQPGQSLTLIATANQGSEATYESGFVIDKFPISRPNLTFSTLTVSNMSPEDSSIYLCSVVDDGYTFGSGTRLTVV.

This clonotype was recorded at least ten times. The gene calls are TRBV10-2 and TRBJ2-7; either TRBD1 or TRBD2 may fit D (5 bases each). Germline CDR1 WSHSY, CDR2 SAAADI. Between the trimmed V and J ends, which lost 8 bases and 4 bases, there was a span of 15 bases. The CDR3 runs 13 residues. The CDR3 spells CASGAGVAYEQYF. CDR3 nucleotide sequence: TGCGCCAGCGGGGCCGGGGTGGCGTACGAGCAGTACTTC.

Note on this clonotype: An end of the junction differs from the germline gene, which may be a read error. The J gene is TRBJ1-4, the V gene TRBV25-1; D remains unclear. The CDR3 consists of 11 residues. Germline V lookup: CDR1 MGHDK, CDR2 SYGVNS. Here the CDR3 reads CAGASNEKLFF. CDR3 in DNA: TGCGCGGGCGCCTCTAATGAAAAACTGTTTTTT.

The V call is TRBV4-1, the J call TRBJ1-2; the D gene is possibly TRBD1 (5 bases). Trimming removed 3 bases at V and 4 bases at J, with 21 bases between. Germline assignment: CDR1 MGHRA and CDR2 YSYEKL. CDR3 size: 17 residues. The CDR3: CASSQPSLATVTYGYTF. The CDR3 DNA reads as TGCGCCAGCAGCCAGCCCTCCTTAGCGACAGTGACCTATGGCTACACCTTC.

The table lists this clonotype with many counts. The genes are TRBV7-6 and TRBJ1-3; a weak D match, TRBD1 (5 bases). Germline V gives CDR1 SGHVS, CDR2 FNYEAQ. V was cut by 8 bases and J by 4 bases, with 18 bases left in between. The length of the CDR3 is 15 residues. CDR3 nucleotide sequence: TGTGCCAGCTTACCCGAACCCGGGGCCGGAAACACCATATATTTT. Amino acid sequence: CASLPEPGAGNTIYF.

This chain links TRBV20-1 with TRBJ1-1, with D tentatively TRBD1 (6 bases). CDR3 length equals 13 residues. The germline V gene has CDR1 DFQATT and CDR2 SNEGSKA (reference sequence). Trimming removed 6 bases at V and 4 bases at J, with 15 bases between. In DNA form, the CDR3 reads TGCAGTGCCTCCCAGGGGCGCAGCACTGAAGCTTTCTTT. Protein sequence: CSASQGRSTEAFF.

A note on this clonotype: Given a much more abundant clone one base away, this may be a read error. V gene TRBV7-2 combines with J gene TRBJ2-6; no clear D gene. The CDR3 is made up of 15 amino acids. V was shortened by 5 bases and J by 2 bases, with 10 bases between the two germline ends. Germline CDR1 is SGHTA and CDR2 is FQGNSA. CDR3 sequence (DNA): TGTGCCAGCAGCCTCCCCCCCGCTGGGGCCAACGTCCTGACTTTC. Its protein product is CASSLPPAGANVLTF.

This clonotype was detected only a few times. This chain links TRBV12-3 or TRBV12-4 with TRBJ1-5, with D unclear. This CDR3 region has 13 residues. The V gene lost 6 bases and the J gene lost 6 bases, with 12 bases spanning the gap. CDR3 coding DNA: TGTGCCAGCAGCGAAAAGCTGAGTCAGCCCCAGCATTTT. This sequence encodes CASSEKLSQPQHF.

This clonotype appeared many times. The rearrangement links TRBV6-2 or TRBV6-3 to TRBJ2-1; D may correspond to TRBD1 or TRBD2 (5 bases each). Germline V gene lookup returns CDR1 MNHEY and CDR2 SVGEGT. The CDR3 sequence is 11 residues long. The V end lost 8 bases, the J end lost 7 bases, and 9 bases lay between the germline ends. CDR3 nucleotide sequence: TGTGCCAGCCAGAGGGGAAATGAGCAGTTCTTC. This encodes CASQRGNEQFF.